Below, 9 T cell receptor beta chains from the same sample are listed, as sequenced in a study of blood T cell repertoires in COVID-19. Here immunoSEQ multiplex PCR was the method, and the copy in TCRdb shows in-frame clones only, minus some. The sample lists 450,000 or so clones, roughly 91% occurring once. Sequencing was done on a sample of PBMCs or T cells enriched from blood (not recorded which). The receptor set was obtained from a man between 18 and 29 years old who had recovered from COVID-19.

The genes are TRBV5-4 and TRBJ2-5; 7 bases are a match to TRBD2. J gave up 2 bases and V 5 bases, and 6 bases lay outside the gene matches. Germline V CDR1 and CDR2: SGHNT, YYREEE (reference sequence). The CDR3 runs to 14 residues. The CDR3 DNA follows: TGTGCCAGCAGTAGGGCTAGCGGACAAGAGACCCAGTACTTC. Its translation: CASSRASGQETQYF.

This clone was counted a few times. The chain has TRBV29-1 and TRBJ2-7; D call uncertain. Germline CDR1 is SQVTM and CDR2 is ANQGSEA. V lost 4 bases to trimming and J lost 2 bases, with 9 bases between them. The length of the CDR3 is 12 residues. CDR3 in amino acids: CSVAENAYEQYF. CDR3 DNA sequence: TGCAGCGTTGCCGAGAACGCCTACGAGCAGTACTTC.

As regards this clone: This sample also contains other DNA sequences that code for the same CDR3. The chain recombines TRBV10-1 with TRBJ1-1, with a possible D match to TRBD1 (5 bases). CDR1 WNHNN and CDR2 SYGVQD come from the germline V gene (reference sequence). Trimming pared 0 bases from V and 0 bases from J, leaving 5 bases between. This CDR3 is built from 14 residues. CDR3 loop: CASSESRVNTEAFF. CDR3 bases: TGCGCCAGCAGTGAGTCCAGGGTGAACACTGAAGCTTTCTTT.

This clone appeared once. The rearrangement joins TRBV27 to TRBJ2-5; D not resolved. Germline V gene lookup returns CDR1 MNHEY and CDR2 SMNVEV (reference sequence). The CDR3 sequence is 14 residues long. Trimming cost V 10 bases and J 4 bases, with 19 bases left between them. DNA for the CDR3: TGTGCCACCAGGCGCCGGGTTTTGGTAGAGACCCAGTACTTC. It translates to CATRRRVLVETQYF.

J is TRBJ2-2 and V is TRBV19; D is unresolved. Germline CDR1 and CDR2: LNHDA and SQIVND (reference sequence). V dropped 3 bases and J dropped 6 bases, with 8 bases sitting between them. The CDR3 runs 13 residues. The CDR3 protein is CASSIGQAGELFF. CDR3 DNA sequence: TGTGCCAGTAGTATCGGTCAGGCCGGGGAGCTGTTTTTT.

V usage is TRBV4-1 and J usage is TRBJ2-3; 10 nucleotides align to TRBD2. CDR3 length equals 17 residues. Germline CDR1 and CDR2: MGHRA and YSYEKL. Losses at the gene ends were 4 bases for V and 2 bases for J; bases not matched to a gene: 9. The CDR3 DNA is TGCGCCAGCAGCCCCCGTTCTAGCGGGAGCCCCACAGATACGCAGTATTTT. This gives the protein CASSPRSSGSPTDTQYF.

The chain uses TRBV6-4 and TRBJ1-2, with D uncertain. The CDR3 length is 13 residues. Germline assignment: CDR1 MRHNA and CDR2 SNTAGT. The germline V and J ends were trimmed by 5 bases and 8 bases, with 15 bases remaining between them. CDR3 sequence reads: CASSKEEVRGYTF. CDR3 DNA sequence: TGTGCCAGCAGTAAGGAAGAGGTACGCGGCTACACCTTC.

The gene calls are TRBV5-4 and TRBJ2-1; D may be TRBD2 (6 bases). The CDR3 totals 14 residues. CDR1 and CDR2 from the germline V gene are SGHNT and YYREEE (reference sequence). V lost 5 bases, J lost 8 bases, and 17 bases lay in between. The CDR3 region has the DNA TGTGCCAGCAGGGAGGCTAGCGATGTTCATGAGCAGTTCTTC. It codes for CASREASDVHEQFF.

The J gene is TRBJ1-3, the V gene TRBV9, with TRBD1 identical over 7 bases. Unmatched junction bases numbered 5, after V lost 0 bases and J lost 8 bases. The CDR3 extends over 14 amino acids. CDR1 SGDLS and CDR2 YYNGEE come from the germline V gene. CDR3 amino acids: CASSVGQGEDTIYF. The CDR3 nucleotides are TGTGCCAGCAGCGTAGGGCAGGGGGAGGACACCATATATTTT.